This T cell receptor (beta chain) was captured in a study of beta chain features in type 1 diabetes. General study points: Type 1 diabetes patients showed a moderate but significant shortening of TCRB CDR3s in all four CD4+ subsets. Within patients, naive, central memory and Treg TCRB repertoires seemed more similar than within healthy donors.

Investigators reverse transcribed all isolated RNA, so they sequenced expressed TCRB transcripts. Clones were sequenced by immunoSEQ multiplex PCR, and TCRdb holds only the in-frame ones, with some missing. The table shows a few hundred thousand clones, with about 15% occurring only once. V dropped 5 bases and J dropped 1 base, with 8 bases sitting between them. The germline gives CDR1 GTSNPN, CDR2 SVGIG (reference sequence). The CDR3 loop spans 12 amino acids. Concerning this clone itself: Its antigen is currently unknown.

One heparinised draw, averaging about 116 mL, was taken per donor. Populations isolated by sorting all had purity greater than 95%. The source material was naive CD4+ T cells from blood. This chain uses TRBV30 with TRBJ1-1; D possibly corresponds to TRBD1 (5 bases). This clonotype was sampled from a man aged 18 to 35 with type 1 diabetes. The CDR3 DNA reads as TGTGCCTGGTTGGACAAGAACACTGAAGCTTTCTTT. Translation: CAWLDKNTEAFF.